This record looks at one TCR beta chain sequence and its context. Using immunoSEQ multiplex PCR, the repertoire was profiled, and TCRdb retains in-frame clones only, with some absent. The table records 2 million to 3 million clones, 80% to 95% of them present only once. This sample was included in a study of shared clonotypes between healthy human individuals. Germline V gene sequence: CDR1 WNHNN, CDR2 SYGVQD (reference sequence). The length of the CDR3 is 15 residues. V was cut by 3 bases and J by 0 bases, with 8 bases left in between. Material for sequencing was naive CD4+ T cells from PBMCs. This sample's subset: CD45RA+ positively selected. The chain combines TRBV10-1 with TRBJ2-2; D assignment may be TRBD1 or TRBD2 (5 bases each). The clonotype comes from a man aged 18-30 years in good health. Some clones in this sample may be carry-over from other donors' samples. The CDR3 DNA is TGCGCCAGCAGTGACGGGACGGCGAACACCGGGGAGCTGTTTTTT. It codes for CASSDGTANTGELFF.